Each of the 23 T cell receptor beta chains below was sequenced from the same sample in a study of T cells in Graves' hyperthyroidism and ophthalmopathy. RNA transcripts were the template for amplifying TCR beta CDR3 regions. The TCR CDR3 was amplified in a first-round RT-PCR using the HTBI primer set. MiXCR, applied by TCRdb to the multiplex PCR reads, yields one record per CDR3 protein. The sample includes approximately 360,000 distinct CDR3 sequences, approximately 14% seen only once; the top ten take approximately 30%. Sequenced input: blood. The receptors come from a young woman with Graves' hyperthyroidism that later progressed to Graves' ophthalmopathy.

This clonotype was detected many times. J is TRBJ1-2 and V is TRBV30; 7 bases map to TRBD1. V was pared by 0 bases and J by 8 bases, with 3 bases of the junction left unmatched. CDR1 and CDR2 from the germline V gene are GTSNPN and SVGIG (reference sequence). The CDR3 spans 12 residues. In DNA, the CDR3 is TGTGCCTGGAGTGTAGGAGGGGGCGGCTACACCTTC. Protein product: CAWSVGGGGYTF.

This clonotype has ten or more counts. The chain employs TRBV27 and TRBJ2-7; D uncertain. The CDR3 has 11 residues. From germline, CDR1 is MNHEY and CDR2 SMNVEV (reference sequence). The ends were cut back, 8 bases at V and 3 bases at J, with 8 bases in the middle. CDR3 nucleotides: TGTGCCAGCCAGGATCTCTACGAGCAGTACTTC. Protein sequence: CASQDLYEQYF.

This chain joins TRBV12-3 or TRBV12-4 and TRBJ1-5; 7 bases align to TRBD1. This CDR3 has 15 amino acids. Trimming at V came to 6 bases and at J to 0 bases, leaving 5 bases not matched to a gene. CDR3 region: CASRGGADSNQPQHF. The CDR3 DNA reads TGTGCCAGCAGAGGGGGCGCTGATAGCAATCAGCCCCAGCATTTT.

This clonotype turned up a few times. As DNA, the CDR3 is TGTGCCAGCAGCTTAGTCGGCGGTTCTGGAAACACCATATATTTT. Translation gives CASSLVGGSGNTIYF. J is TRBJ1-3 and V is TRBV7-2; D remains ambiguous. Between the trimmed V and J ends, which lost 1 base and 1 base, there was a span of 8 bases. This CDR3 has 15 amino acids. Germline V gene lookup returns CDR1 SGHTA and CDR2 FQGNSA.

The chain has TRBV10-3 and TRBJ2-6; D is undetermined. Germline-derived CDR1 and CDR2 are ENHRY and SYGVKD. CDR3 length equals 17 residues. The V end lost 3 bases, the J end lost 1 base, and 13 bases lay between the germline ends. The CDR3 nucleotides read TGTGCCATCAGTGACGAGGCCGCTAGATCTGGGGCCAACGTCCTGACTTTC. This sequence encodes CAISDEAARSGANVLTF.

About this clonotype: Compared with germline, one end of the junction differs, possibly owing to a read error. This chain uses TRBV24-1 with TRBJ2-3; the D is unclear. This CDR3 region has 14 residues. Germline CDR1 and CDR2: KGHDR and SFDVKD. This CDR3 is CATSDSYRLDKQYF. CDR3 in DNA: TGTGCCACCAGTGACTCCTATCGGCTGGATAAGCAGTATTTT.

This clonotype was counted many times. The chain employs TRBV13 and TRBJ2-3, with TRBD2 identical over 8 bases. J gave up 2 bases and V 7 bases, and 11 bases lay outside the gene matches. The germline V gene encodes CDR1 PRHDT and CDR2 FYEKMQ (reference sequence). The CDR3 is 16 amino acids. The CDR3 region has the DNA TGTGCCAGCACCGTAGGTACTAGCGGATACACAGATACGCAGTATTTT. Encoded protein: CASTVGTSGYTDTQYF. Full variable domain (rest looked up from reference TRBV13 and TRBJ2-3): AAGVIQSPRHLIKEKRETATLKCYPIPRHDTVYWYQQGPGQDPQFLISFYEKMQSDKGSIPDRFSAQQFSDYHSELNMSSLELGDSALYFCASTVGTSGYTDTQYFGPGTRLTVL.

The rearrangement joins TRBV6-2 or TRBV6-3 to TRBJ2-7; D is unresolved. The CDR3 sequence is 12 residues long. With 6 bases removed from V and 6 bases from J, the gap between germline ends came to 12 bases. From germline, CDR1 is MNHEY and CDR2 SVGEGT. The CDR3 region has the DNA TGTGCCAGCAGCCCCCCTTTGGGCGAGCAGTACTTC. Amino acid sequence: CASSPPLGEQYF.

This clonotype was counted at least ten times. This chain joins TRBV20-1 and TRBJ2-7, with 7 nucleotides matching TRBD1. V trimming: 1 base; J trimming: 2 bases; junction bases outside the gene matches: 5. The CDR3 sequence is 14 residues long. The germline V gene encodes CDR1 DFQATT and CDR2 SNEGSKA (reference sequence). CDR3 sequence (DNA): TGCAGTGCTAGAGGACAGGGCCACCCCTACGAGCAGTACTTC. It encodes CSARGQGHPYEQYF.

The rearrangement links TRBV20-1 to TRBJ1-1, with no clear D. Germline V CDR1 and CDR2: DFQATT, SNEGSKA (reference sequence). CDR3 length: 13 amino acids. The V end lost 6 bases, the J end lost 0 bases, and 11 bases lay between the germline ends. The CDR3 loop reads CSAPTGVNTEAFF. CDR3 coding DNA: TGCAGTGCCCCCACCGGGGTGAACACTGAAGCTTTCTTT.

This chain joins TRBV9 and TRBJ2-1; TRBD2 matches at 10 bases. CDR1 is SGDLS and CDR2 is YYNGEE in the germline V gene. The CDR3 is made up of 17 amino acids. V trimming: 0 bases; J trimming: 4 bases; junction bases outside the gene matches: 7. The CDR3 nucleotides read TGTGCCAGCAGCGTAGGGACTAGCGGACTTCATTACAATGAGCAGTTCTTC. Encoded protein: CASSVGTSGLHYNEQFF.

This clonotype was seen a few times. The rearrangement uses TRBV19 and TRBJ1-1; the D is unclear. The V gene lost 2 bases and the J gene lost 0 bases, with 10 bases spanning the gap. The CDR3 totals 15 residues. The germline V gene encodes CDR1 LNHDA and CDR2 SQIVND (reference sequence). The CDR3 loop reads CASSISRRLNTEAFF. DNA of the CDR3: TGTGCCAGTAGTATATCGCGACGTCTGAACACTGAAGCTTTCTTT. Using reference TRBV19 and TRBJ1-1 for the parts outside the CDR3, the full variable domain is DGGITQSPKYLFRKEGQNVTLSCEQNLNHDAMYWYRQDPGQGLRLIYYSQIVNDFQKGDIAEGYSVSREKKESFPLTVTSAQKNPTAFYLCASSISRRLNTEAFFGQGTRLTVV.

This clonotype appeared a few times. The gene calls are TRBV6-2 or TRBV6-3 and TRBJ2-1; no firm D call. The CDR3 extends over 12 amino acids. Germline CDR1 is MNHEY and CDR2 is SVGEGT. Trimming removed 10 bases from V and 9 bases from J, with 16 bases in between. The CDR3 bases are TGTGCCACCACCCCTCAGGTCGGTGAGCAGTTCTTC. This encodes CATTPQVGEQFF.

The chain is built from TRBV5-4 and TRBJ2-7; a weak D match, TRBD1 (5 bases). The CDR3 contains 14 residues. The germline V gene has CDR1 SGHNT and CDR2 YYREEE (reference sequence). The V end was cut by 2 bases, the J end by 3 bases, with 12 bases between. The CDR3 region has the DNA TGTGCCAGCAGCTTTCAGGGCCAACTCTACGAGCAGTACTTC. This gives the protein CASSFQGQLYEQYF.

V is TRBV14 and J is TRBJ2-1, with 12 bases identical to TRBD2. Germline CDR1 reads SGHDN; CDR2 reads FVKESK. The CDR3 contains 18 residues. The junction had 10 bases not matched to a gene; V was cut back by 2 bases and J by 5 bases. CDR3 amino acids: CASSQNASGLAGNNEQFF. The CDR3 bases are TGTGCCAGCAGCCAAAACGCGTCAGGACTAGCGGGAAACAATGAGCAGTTCTTC.

The chain is built from TRBV19 and TRBJ2-5; D remains unclear. V was pared by 1 base and J by 4 bases, with 10 bases between. The germline CDR1 and CDR2 sequences are LNHDA and SQIVND (reference sequence). The CDR3 sequence is 14 residues long. CDR3 protein: CASSIVVAVETQYF. CDR3 sequence (DNA): TGTGCCAGTAGTATAGTCGTGGCAGTAGAGACCCAGTACTTC.

The chain has TRBV19 and TRBJ2-7; 9 bases agree with TRBD2. CDR1 is LNHDA and CDR2 is SQIVND in the germline V gene (reference sequence). V lost 3 bases, J lost 4 bases, and 4 bases stayed unmatched. CDR3 length: 14 residues. This chain's CDR3 is CASSMSSGTYEQYF. DNA of the CDR3: TGTGCCAGTAGTATGTCTAGCGGGACATACGAGCAGTACTTC.

The table lists this clonotype with a count of one. The J gene is TRBJ2-5, the V gene TRBV28, with D possibly TRBD2 on 5 matching bases. Germline lookup yields CDR1 MDHEN and CDR2 SYDVKM. There are 12 residues in the CDR3. V lost 11 bases and J lost 13, with 23 bases in between. CDR3 nucleotide sequence: TGTGCCTGGGCCCAATCCGGAGGTGCTCGGTACTTC. Residues: CAWAQSGGARYF.

This clonotype was counted many times. The chain has TRBV20-1 and TRBJ1-5, with 9 bases that match TRBD1. J lost 6 bases, V lost 5 bases, and 5 bases had no gene match. The germline V gene encodes CDR1 DFQATT and CDR2 SNEGSKA (reference sequence). The CDR3 is made up of 13 amino acids. CDR3 residues: CSASGTGSQPQHF. The CDR3 region has the DNA TGCAGTGCTTCCGGGACAGGGTCTCAGCCCCAGCATTTT.

This clonotype was seen only a few times. The V call is TRBV5-1, the J call TRBJ2-3, with 9 positions matching TRBD1. This CDR3 region has 15 residues. Trimming removed 0 bases from V and 6 bases from J; junction bases left unmatched: 5. Germline V gives CDR1 SGHRS, CDR2 YFSETQ. The CDR3 spells CASSLVYRGPDTQYF. The CDR3 DNA sequence: TGCGCCAGCAGCTTGGTATACAGGGGGCCGGATACGCAGTATTTT.

Regarding this clonotype: Since a much larger clone is just one base distant, this may be a read error. The V gene is TRBV6-2 or TRBV6-3, the J gene TRBJ2-7; 10 nucleotides align to TRBD2. Germline V CDR1 and CDR2: MNHEY, SVGEGT. The CDR3 has 19 residues. Germline trimming cut 5 bases from V and 0 bases from J; bases unmatched to any gene: 16. CDR3 amino acids: CASSGIAGGSPEHSYEQYF. The DNA for the CDR3 is TGTGCCAGCAGTGGAATAGCGGGAGGATCTCCCGAGCACTCCTACGAGCAGTACTTC.

There are a few counts of this clonotype. The chain combines TRBV20-1 with TRBJ1-2, with 7 bases identical to TRBD1. Germline V gives CDR1 DFQATT, CDR2 SNEGSKA (reference sequence). The CDR3 consists of 16 residues. V lost 6 bases, J lost 0 bases, and 13 bases stayed unmatched. CDR3 residues: CSAHDSRQGTNYGYTF. The CDR3 DNA follows: TGCAGTGCCCATGATAGTAGACAGGGCACTAACTATGGCTACACCTTC.

This clonotype was found a few times. The chain links TRBV7-2 to TRBJ2-2; D assignment may be TRBD1 or TRBD2 (5 bases each). The CDR3 loop spans 17 amino acids. Germline V CDR1 and CDR2: SGHTA, FQGNSA. With 7 bases removed from V and 9 bases from J, the gap between germline ends came to 27 bases. The CDR3: CASTSRDAKGHRRELFF. In DNA form, the CDR3 reads TGTGCCAGCACCTCCCGGGACGCCAAAGGCCACCGGAGGGAGCTGTTTTTT.